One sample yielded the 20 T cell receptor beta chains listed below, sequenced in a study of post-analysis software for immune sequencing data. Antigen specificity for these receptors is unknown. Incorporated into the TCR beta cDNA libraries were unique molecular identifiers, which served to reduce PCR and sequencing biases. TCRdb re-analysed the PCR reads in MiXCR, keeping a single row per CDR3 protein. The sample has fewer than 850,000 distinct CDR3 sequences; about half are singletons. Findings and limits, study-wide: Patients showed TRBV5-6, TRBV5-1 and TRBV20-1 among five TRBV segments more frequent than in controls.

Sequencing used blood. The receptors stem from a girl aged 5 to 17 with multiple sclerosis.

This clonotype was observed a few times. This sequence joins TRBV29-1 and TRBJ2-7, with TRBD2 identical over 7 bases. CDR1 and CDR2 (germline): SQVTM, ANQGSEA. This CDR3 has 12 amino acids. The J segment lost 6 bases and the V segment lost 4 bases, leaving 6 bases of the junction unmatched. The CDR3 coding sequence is TGCAGCGTTGTATTGGGGGAGGGCGAGCAGTACTTC. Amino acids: CSVVLGEGEQYF.

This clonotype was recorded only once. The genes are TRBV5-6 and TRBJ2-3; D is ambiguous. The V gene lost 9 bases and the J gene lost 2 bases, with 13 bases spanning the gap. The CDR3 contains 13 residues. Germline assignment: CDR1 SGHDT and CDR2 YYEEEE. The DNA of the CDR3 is TGTGCCACAATAGGATCGAACACAGATACGCAGTATTTT. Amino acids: CATIGSNTDTQYF.

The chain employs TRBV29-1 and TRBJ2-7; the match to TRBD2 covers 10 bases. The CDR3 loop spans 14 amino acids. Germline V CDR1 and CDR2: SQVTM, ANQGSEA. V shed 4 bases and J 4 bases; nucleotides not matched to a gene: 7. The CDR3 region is CSVAPSGRRYEQYF. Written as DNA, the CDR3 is TGCAGCGTTGCGCCTAGCGGGAGAAGGTACGAGCAGTACTTC.

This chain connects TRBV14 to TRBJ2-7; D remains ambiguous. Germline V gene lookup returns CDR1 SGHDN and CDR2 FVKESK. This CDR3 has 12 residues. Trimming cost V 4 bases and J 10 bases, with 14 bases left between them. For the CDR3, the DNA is TGTGCCAGCAGCCCAAGTTCCCGAACCCAGTACTTC. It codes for CASSPSSRTQYF.

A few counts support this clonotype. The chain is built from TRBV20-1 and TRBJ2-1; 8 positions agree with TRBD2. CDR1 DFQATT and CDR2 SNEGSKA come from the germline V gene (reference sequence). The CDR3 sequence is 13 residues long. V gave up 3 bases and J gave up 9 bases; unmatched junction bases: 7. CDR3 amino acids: CSARVAGSGEQFF. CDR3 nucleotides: TGCAGTGCTAGGGTAGCGGGATCGGGTGAGCAGTTCTTC.

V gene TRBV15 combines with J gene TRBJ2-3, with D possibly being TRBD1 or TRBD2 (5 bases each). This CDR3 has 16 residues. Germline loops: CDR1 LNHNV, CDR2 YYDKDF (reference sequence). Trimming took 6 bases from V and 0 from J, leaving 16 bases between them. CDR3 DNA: TGTGCCACCAGGGGAGTGAGGGGCACTAGCACAGATACGCAGTATTTT. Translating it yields CATRGVRGTSTDTQYF.

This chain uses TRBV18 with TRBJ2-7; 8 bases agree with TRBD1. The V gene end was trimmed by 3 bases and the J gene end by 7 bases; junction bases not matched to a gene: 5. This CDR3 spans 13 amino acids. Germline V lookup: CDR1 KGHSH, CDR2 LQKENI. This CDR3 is CASSPIDRGEQYF. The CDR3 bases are TGTGCCAGCTCACCGATCGACAGGGGTGAGCAGTACTTC.

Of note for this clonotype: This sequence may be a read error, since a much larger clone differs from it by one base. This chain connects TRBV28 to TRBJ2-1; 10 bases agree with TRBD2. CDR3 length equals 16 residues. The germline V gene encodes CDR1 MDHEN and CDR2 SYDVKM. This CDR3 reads CASSSPGLAVYSEQFF. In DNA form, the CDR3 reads TGTGCCAGCAGTTCACCCGGACTAGCGGTCTACAGTGAGCAGTTCTTC. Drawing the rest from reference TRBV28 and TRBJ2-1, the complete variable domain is DVKVTQSSRYLVKRTGEKVFLECVQDMDHENMFWYRQDPGLGLRLIYFSYDVKMKEKGDIPEGYSVSREKKERFSLILESASTNQTSMYLCASSSPGLAVYSEQFFGPGTRLTVL.

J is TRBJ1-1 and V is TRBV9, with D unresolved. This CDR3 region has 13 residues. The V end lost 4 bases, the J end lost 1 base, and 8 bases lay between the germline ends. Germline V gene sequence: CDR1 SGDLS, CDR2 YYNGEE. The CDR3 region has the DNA TGTGCCAGCAGCCCTGAGACGAACACTGAAGCTTTCTTT. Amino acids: CASSPETNTEAFF.

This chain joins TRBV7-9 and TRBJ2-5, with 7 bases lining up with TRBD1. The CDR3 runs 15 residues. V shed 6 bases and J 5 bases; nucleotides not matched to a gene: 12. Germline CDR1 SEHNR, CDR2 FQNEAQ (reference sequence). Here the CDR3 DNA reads TGTGCCAGCAGTTGGACCGGACAGGATGGGGAGACCCAGTACTTC. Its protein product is CASSWTGQDGETQYF.

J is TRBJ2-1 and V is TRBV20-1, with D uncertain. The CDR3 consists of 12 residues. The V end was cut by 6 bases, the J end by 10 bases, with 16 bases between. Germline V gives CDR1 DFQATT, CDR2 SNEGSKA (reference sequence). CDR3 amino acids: CSAGPRVPEQFF. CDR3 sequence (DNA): TGCAGTGCCGGACCTAGAGTGCCCGAGCAGTTCTTC.

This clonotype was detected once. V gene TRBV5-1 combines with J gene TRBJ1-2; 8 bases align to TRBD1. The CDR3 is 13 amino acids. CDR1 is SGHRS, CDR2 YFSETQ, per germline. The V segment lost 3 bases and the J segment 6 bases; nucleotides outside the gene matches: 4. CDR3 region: CASSSTGEHGYTF. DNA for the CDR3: TGCGCCAGCAGCTCGACAGGGGAACATGGCTACACCTTC. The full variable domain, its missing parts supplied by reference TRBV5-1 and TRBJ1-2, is KAGVTQTPRYLIKTRGQQVTLSCSPISGHRSVSWYQQTPGQGLQFLFEYFSETQRNKGNFPGRFSGRQFSNSRSEMNVSTLELGDSALYLCASSSTGEHGYTFGSGTRLTVV.

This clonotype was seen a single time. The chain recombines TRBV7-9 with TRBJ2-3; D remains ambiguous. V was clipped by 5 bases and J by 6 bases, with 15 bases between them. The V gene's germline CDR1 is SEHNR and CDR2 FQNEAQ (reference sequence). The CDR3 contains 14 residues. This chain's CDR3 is CASSPGSQRDTQYF. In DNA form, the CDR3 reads TGTGCCAGCAGCCCTGGGTCCCAAAGGGATACGCAGTATTTT.

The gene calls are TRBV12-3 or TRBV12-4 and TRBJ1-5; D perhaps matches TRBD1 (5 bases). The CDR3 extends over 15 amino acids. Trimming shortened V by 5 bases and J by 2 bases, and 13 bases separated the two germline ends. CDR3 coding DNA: TGTGCCAGCAGTCGTGACAGAATCGGCAATCAGCCCCAGCATTTT. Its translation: CASSRDRIGNQPQHF.

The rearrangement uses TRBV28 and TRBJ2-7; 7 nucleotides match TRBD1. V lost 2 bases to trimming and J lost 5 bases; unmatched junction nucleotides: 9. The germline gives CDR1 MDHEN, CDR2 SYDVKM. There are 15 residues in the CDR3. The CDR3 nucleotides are TGTGCCAGCAGTTTAGGACAGGTAACGAAGAACGAGCAGTACTTC. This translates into CASSLGQVTKNEQYF.

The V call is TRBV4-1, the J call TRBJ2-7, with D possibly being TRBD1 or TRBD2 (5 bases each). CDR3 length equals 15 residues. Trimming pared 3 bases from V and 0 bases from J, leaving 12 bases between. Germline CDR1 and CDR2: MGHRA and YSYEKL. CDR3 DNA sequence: TGCGCCAGCAGCCAGGGGGAGAGGAGCTCCTACGAGCAGTACTTC. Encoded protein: CASSQGERSSYEQYF.

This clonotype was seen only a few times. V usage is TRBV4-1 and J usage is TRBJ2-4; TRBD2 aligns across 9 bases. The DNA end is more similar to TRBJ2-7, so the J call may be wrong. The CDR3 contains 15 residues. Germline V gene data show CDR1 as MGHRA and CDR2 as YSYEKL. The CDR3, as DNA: TGCGCCAGCAGCCAAGCAGCGCGGACTAGCGACGAGCAGTACTTC. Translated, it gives CASSQAARTSDEQYF.

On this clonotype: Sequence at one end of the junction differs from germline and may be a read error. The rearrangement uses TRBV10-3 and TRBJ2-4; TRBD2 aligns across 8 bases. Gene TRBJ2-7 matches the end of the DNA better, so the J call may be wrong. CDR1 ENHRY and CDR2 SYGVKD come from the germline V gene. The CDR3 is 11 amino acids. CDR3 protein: CVISGGSEQYF. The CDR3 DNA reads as TGTGTCATCAGCGGGGGTTCCGAGCAGTACTTC.

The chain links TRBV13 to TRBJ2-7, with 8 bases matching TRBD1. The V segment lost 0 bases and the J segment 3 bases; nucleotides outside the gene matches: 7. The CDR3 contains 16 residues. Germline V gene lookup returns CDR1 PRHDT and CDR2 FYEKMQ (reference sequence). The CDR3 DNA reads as TGTGCCAGCAGCTTAGGAGGACAGGGAGGAGGCTACGAGCAGTACTTC. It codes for CASSLGGQGGGYEQYF.

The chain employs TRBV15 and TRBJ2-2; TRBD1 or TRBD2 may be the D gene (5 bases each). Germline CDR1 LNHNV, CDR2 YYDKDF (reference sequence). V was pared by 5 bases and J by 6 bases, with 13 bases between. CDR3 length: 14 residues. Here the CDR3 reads CATSRDPTAGELFF. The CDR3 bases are TGTGCCACCAGCCGGGACCCTACGGCCGGGGAGCTGTTTTTT.